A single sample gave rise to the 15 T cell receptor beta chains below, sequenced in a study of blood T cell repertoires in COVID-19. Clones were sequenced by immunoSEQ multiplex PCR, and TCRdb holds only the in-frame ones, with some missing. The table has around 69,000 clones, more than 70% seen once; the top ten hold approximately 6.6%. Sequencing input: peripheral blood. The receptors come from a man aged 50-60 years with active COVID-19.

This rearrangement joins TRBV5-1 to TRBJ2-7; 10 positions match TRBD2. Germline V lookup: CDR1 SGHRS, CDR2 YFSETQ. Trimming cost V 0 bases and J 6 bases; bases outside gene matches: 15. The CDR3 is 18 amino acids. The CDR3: CASSLGGIGSGRKAEQYV. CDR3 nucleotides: TGCGCCAGCAGCTTGGGAGGTATAGGTAGCGGGAGGAAGGCCGAGCAGTACGTC.

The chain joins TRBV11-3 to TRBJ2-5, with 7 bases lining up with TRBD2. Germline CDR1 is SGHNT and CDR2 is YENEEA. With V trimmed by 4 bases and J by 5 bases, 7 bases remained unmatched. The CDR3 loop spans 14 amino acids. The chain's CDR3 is CASSSTAGLETQYF. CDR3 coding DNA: TGTGCCAGCAGCTCCACAGCGGGACTGGAGACCCAGTACTTC.

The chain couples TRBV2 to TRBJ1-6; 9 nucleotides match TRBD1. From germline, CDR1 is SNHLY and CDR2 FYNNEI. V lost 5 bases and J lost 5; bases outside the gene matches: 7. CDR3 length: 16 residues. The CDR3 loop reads CASSRDRGVNNSPLHF. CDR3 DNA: TGTGCCAGCAGTCGCGACAGGGGGGTTAATAATTCACCCCTCCACTTT. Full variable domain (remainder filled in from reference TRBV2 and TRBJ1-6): EPEVTQTPSHQVTQMGQEVILRCVPISNHLYFYWYRQILGQKVEFLVSFYNNEISEKSEIFDDQFSVERPDGSNFTLKIRSTKLEDSAMYFCASSRDRGVNNSPLHFGNGTRLTVT.

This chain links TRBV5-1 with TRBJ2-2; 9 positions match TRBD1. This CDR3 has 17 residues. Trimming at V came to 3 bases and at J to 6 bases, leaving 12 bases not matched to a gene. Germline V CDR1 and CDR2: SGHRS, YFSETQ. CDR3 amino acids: CASSWGPRDRAPGELFF. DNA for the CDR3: TGCGCCAGCAGCTGGGGCCCCCGGGACAGGGCTCCCGGGGAGCTGTTTTTT.

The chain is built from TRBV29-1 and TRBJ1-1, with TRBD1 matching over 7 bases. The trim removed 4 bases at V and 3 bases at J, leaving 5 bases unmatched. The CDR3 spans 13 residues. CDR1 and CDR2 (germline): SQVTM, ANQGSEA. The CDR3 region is CSVVRGLDTEAFF. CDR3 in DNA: TGCAGCGTTGTAAGGGGGCTCGACACTGAAGCTTTCTTT. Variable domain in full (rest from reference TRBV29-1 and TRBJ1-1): SAVISQKPSRDICQRGTSLTIQCQVDSQVTMMFWYRQQPGQSLTLIATANQGSEATYESGFVIDKFPISRPNLTFSTLTVSNMSPEDSSIYLCSVVRGLDTEAFFGQGTRLTVV.

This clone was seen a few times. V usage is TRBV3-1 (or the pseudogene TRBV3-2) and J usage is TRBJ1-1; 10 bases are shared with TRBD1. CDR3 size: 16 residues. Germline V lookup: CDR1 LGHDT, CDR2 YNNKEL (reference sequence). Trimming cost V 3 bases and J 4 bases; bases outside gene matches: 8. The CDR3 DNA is TGTGCCAGCAGCCACCGGGACAGGGGCTGGGGCACTGAAGCTTTCTTT. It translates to CASSHRDRGWGTEAFF.

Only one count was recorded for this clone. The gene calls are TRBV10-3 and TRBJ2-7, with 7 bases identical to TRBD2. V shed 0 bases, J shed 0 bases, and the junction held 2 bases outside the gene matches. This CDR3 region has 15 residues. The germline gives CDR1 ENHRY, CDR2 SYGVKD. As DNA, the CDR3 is TGTGCCATCAGTGAGTCCGGGGGGAACTCCTACGAGCAGTACTTC. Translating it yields CAISESGGNSYEQYF.

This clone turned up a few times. The CDR3 DNA follows: TGTGCCAGCAGCCCTCAGGAAGGGGTGACCTTAGTTGAGCAGTACTTC. The encoded protein is CASSPQEGVTLVEQYF. The chain joins TRBV11-2 to TRBJ2-7; TRBD1 is a possible D gene (5 bases). This CDR3 is 16 amino acids long. Trimming left V 5 bases short and J 7 bases short, with 24 bases between. CDR1 SGHAT and CDR2 FQNNGV come from the germline V gene.

The CDR3 is CASNLAGGSTDTQYF. The CDR3 bases are TGTGCCAGTAACCTAGCGGGGGGGAGCACAGATACGCAGTATTTT. The V and J genes are TRBV2 and TRBJ2-3; 12 bases agree with TRBD2. Losses at the gene ends were 9 bases for V and 0 bases for J; bases not matched to a gene: 4. Germline V gene sequence: CDR1 SNHLY, CDR2 FYNNEI. The CDR3 consists of 15 residues.

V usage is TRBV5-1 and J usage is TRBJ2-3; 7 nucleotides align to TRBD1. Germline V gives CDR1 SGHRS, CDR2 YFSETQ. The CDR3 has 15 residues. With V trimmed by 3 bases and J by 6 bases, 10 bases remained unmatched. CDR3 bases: TGCGCCAGCAGCTCTCGCCGACAGGGCCGGGATACGCAGTATTTT. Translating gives CASSSRRQGRDTQYF.

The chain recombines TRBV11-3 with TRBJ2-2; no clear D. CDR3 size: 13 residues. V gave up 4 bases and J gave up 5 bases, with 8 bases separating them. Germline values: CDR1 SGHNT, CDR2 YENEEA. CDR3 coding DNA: TGTGCCAGCAGCTCGCGAGCGACCGGGGAGCTGTTTTTT. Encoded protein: CASSSRATGELFF.

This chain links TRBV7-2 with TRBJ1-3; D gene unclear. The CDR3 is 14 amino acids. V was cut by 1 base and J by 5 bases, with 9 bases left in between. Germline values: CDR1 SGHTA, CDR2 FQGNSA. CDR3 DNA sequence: TGTGCCAGCAGCTTAGTTGCAGTCAGAAACACCATATATTTT. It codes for CASSLVAVRNTIYF. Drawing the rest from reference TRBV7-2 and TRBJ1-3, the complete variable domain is GAGVSQSPSNKVTEKGKDVELRCDPISGHTALYWYRQSLGQGLEFLIYFQGNSAPDKSGLPSDRFSAERTGGSVSTLTIQRTQQEDSAVYLCASSLVAVRNTIYFGEGSWLTVV.

CDR3 amino acids: CASSLGISGGQETQYF. As DNA, the CDR3 is TGTGCCAGCAGCTTGGGGATTAGCGGGGGGCAAGAGACCCAGTACTTC. J is TRBJ2-5 and V is TRBV5-4; 10 bases are a match to TRBD2. The CDR3 is made up of 16 amino acids. The V and J ends lost 0 bases and 2 bases, in that order; junction bases with no gene match: 4. Germline V gives CDR1 SGHNT, CDR2 YYREEE (reference sequence). The full variable domain, rest sourced from reference TRBV5-4 and TRBJ2-5, is ETGVTQSPTHLIKTRGQQVTLRCSSQSGHNTVSWYQQALGQGPQFIFQYYREEENGRGNFPPRFSGLQFPNYSSELNVNALELDDSALYLCASSLGISGGQETQYFGPGTRLLVL.

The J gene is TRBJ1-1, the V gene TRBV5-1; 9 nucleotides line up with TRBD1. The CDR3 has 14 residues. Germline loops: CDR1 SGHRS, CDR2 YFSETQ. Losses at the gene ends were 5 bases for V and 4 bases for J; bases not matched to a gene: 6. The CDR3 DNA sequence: TGCGCCAGCAGTGTAGGGACAGGGCCCACTGAAGCTTTCTTT. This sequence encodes CASSVGTGPTEAFF.

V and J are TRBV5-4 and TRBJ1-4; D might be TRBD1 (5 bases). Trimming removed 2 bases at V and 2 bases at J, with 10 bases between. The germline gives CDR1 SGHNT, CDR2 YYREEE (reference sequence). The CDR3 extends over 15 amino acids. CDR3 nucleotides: TGTGCCAGCAGCTTCCTCGGGGGTACTAATGAAAAACTGTTTTTT. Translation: CASSFLGGTNEKLFF.